The sequence of this T cell receptor beta chain was determined in a study of Ad26.COV2.S vaccination and SARS-CoV-2 variants. At the level of the study: Of the COV1001 trial arms, the Ad26.COV2.S arm included the donor. Recipients of Ad26.COV2.S got it intramuscularly, once or twice 56 days apart.

TCRdb's table, derived via immunoSEQ multiplex PCR, lists solely in-frame clones and lacks some. This sample carries about 400,000 clones, 70% to 90% of them seen once, and the ten largest clones take 1.9%. Specified treatment: some 19 received Ad26.COV2.S at low or high dose, single or two shots; about 5 received placebo; per-sample allocation not given. Sample collection was performed on day 63 after the first vaccine or placebo injection. It was Wuhan-strain SARS-CoV-2 spike that the Ad26 vaccine vector expressed. The ends lost 4 bases at V and 3 bases at J; junction bases unmatched: 8. Germline V lookup: CDR1 SNHLY, CDR2 FYNNEI. The CDR3 consists of 15 residues.

V gene TRBV2 combines with J gene TRBJ2-7, with 8 bases matching TRBD2. Specimen: peripheral blood, collected in a trial of Ad26.COV2.S vaccine versus placebo. The clonotype was recovered from a person between 18 and 60 years old who received the Ad26.COV2.S COVID-19 vaccine or a placebo. The CDR3 nucleotides are TGTGCCAGCAGTGCATCTGCGGGAGGAAGCTACGAGCAGTACTTC. The encoded protein is CASSASAGGSYEQYF.